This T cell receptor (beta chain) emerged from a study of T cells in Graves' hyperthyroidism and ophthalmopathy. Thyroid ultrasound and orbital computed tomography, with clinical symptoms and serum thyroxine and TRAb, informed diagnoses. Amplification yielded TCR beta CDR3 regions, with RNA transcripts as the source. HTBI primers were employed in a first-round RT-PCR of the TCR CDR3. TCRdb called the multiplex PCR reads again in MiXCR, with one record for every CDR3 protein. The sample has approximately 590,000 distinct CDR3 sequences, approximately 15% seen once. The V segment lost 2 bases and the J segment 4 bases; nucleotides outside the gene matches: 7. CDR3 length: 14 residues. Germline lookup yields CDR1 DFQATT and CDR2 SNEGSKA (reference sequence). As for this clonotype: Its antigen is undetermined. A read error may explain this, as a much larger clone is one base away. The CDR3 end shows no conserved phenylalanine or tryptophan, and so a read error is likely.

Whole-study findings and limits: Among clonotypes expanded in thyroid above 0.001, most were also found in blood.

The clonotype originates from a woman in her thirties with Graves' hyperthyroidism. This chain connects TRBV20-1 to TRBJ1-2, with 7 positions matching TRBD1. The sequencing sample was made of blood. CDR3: CSARPPGTVYGYTL. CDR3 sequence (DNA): TGCAGTGCTAGACCTCCCGGGACAGTCTATGGCTACACCCTC.